A selection of T cell receptor beta chains follows, all from one sample in a study of a mutant IDH1 vaccine in newly diagnosed glioma. Produced via immunoSEQ multiplex PCR; TCRdb's table is partial and in-frame only. The repertoire holds 98,000 or so clones, with 80% to 90% as singletons. The specimen was PBMCs, collected from a glioma patient treated with radiotherapy, temozolomide or both. These receptors were obtained from a woman between 45 and 60 years old with glioma. Each CDR3 is given with its conserved first and last residue. The D gene is left open where the match is weak. Clone sizes are given selectively: once, few, many, or a class where the clone is expanded.

abundance	j_gene	len	d_gene	v_gene	CDR3nt	CDR3aa
few	TRBJ2-5	13	.	TRBV7-9	TGTGCCAGCAGCTTAGAACCAGATAAGACCCAGTACTTC	CASSLEPDKTQYF
.	TRBJ2-1	17	TRBD2	TRBV19	TGTGCCAGTAGTACCACGGGGGGGCTAGCGGGATGGAATGAGCAGTTCTTC	CASSTTGGLAGWNEQFF
.	TRBJ2-3	14	.	TRBV9	TGTGCCAGCAGCATCACAGGGTCCCCAGATACGCAGTATTTT	CASSITGSPDTQYF
few	TRBJ1-1	13	.	TRBV30	TGTGCCTGGAGTGTACAGGCGAACACTGAAGCTTTCTTT	CAWSVQANTEAFF
.	TRBJ1-5	14	.	TRBV5-1	TGCGCCAGCAGCTTGGTCGGGGGGCGTCAGCCCCAGCATTTT	CASSLVGGRQPQHF
.	TRBJ2-7	14	TRBD2	TRBV7-6	TGTGCCAGCAGCTTAGGCGGGAGGGCCCAAGAGCAGTACTTC	CASSLGGRAQEQYF
.	TRBJ1-1	13	.	TRBV5-6	TGTGCCAGCAGCCCTGGGACAAGTACTGAAGCTTTCTTT	CASSPGTSTEAFF
.	TRBJ2-1	14	TRBD1	TRBV10-3	TGTGCCATCAGGGGGACAGGGACCGACAATGAGCAGTTCTTC	CAIRGTGTDNEQFF
.	TRBJ2-7	14	TRBD1	TRBV11-3	TGTGCCAGCAGCCAGGGACAGGGAGAGGGCGAGCAGTACTTC	CASSQGQGEGEQYF
.	TRBJ1-4	12	TRBD1	TRBV29-1	TGCAGCGCCGTGACAGGGCGCGAAAAACTGTTTTTT	CSAVTGREKLFF
.	TRBJ2-1	11	.	TRBV30	TGTGCCTGGGGACGGTACAATGAGCAGTTCTTC	CAWGRYNEQFF
few	TRBJ1-1	16	TRBD1	TRBV4-2	TGTGCCAGCAGCCAGACGACAGGGGCTATGAACACTGAAGCTTTCTTT	CASSQTTGAMNTEAFF
.	TRBJ1-4	14	.	TRBV14	TGTGCCAGCAGCCGGAGGGGTTTTAATGAAAAACTGTTTTTT	CASSRRGFNEKLFF
.	TRBJ2-3	14	.	TRBV10-3	TGTGCCATCAGCGGAAGCGGGAGCACAGATACGCAGTATTTT	CAISGSGSTDTQYF
.	TRBJ1-2	15	TRBD1	TRBV6-6	TGTGCCAGCAGCAGAACAGGGGTTGGTGGCTATGGCTACACCTTC	CASSRTGVGGYGYTF
.	TRBJ1-6	14	.	TRBV27	TGTGCCAGCAGCCCTTTGGGCTATAATTCACCCCTCCACTTT	CASSPLGYNSPLHF
once	TRBJ2-3	15	TRBD1	TRBV4-2	TGTGCCAGCAGCCAGCGGACAGGGAGATCAGATACGCAGTATTTT	CASSQRTGRSDTQYF
.	TRBJ2-7	13	.	TRBV5-1	TGCGCCAGCAGCTTCAGGAGAGATTACGAGCAGTACTTC	CASSFRRDYEQYF
once	TRBJ2-1	11	.	TRBV20-1	TGCAGTGGAGAGAGATCCAATGAGCAGTTCTTC	CSGERSNEQFF
.	TRBJ1-2	14	.	TRBV4-1	TGCGCCAGCAGCCAAGTTGGCAGGCCGTGGGGCTACACCTTC	CASSQVGRPWGYTF
.	TRBJ1-1	12	.	TRBV29-1	TGCAGCGTTCACACGGGGGGAACTGAAGCTTTCTTT	CSVHTGGTEAFF
.	TRBJ2-1	15	.	TRBV28	TGTGCCAGCAGTTTAGGTCGGGGAAAGTACAATGAGCAGTTCTTC	CASSLGRGKYNEQFF
.	TRBJ2-3	13	.	TRBV5-1	TGCGCCAGCAGGGGACTTCGCACAGATACGCAGTATTTT	CASRGLRTDTQYF
.	TRBJ2-6	17	TRBD1	TRBV5-1	TGCGCCAGCAGCCCCGGGACAGGGTTATCTGGGGCCAACGTCCTGACTTTC	CASSPGTGLSGANVLTF
.	TRBJ1-5	14	.	TRBV27	TGTGCCAGCAGTTTAACGGGAGCCAATCAGCCCCAGCATTTT	CASSLTGANQPQHF
once	TRBJ2-5	13	.	TRBV19	TGTGCCAGTAGTATAGACGGCGAAGAGACCCAGTACTTC	CASSIDGEETQYF
.	TRBJ1-3	13	.	TRBV10-3	TGTGCCACCGCGCCGGGGGCTGGAAACACCATATATTTT	CATAPGAGNTIYF
.	TRBJ1-5	16	.	TRBV19	TGTGCCAGTAGTCCGATAGGAGGGGATAGCAATCAGCCCCAGCATTTT	CASSPIGGDSNQPQHF
.	TRBJ2-1	16	.	TRBV11-2	TGTGCCAGCAGCTTAGAGGGCCAACCTCTCTACAATGAGCAGTTCTTC	CASSLEGQPLYNEQFF
.	TRBJ2-7	15	.	TRBV27	TGTGCCAGCAGCCGCTGGGGGCTAGCCCTTTACGAGCAGTACTTC	CASSRWGLALYEQYF
.	TRBJ1-4	13	.	TRBV15	TGTGCCACCAGGGGGCGGTCTAATGAAAAACTGTTTTTT	CATRGRSNEKLFF